A selection of T cell receptor beta chains follows, all from one sample in a study of CD8+CD57+ T cells in acquired aplastic anemia. TCRdb processed the reads anew with MiXCR; each CDR3 protein has one entry. The table has hundreds of thousands of distinct CDR3 sequences, around a third seen once. The sample consisted of sorted CD4+, CD8+, or CD8+CD57+ T cells (not recorded which) from PBMCs. The source is a human donor with aplastic anemia. The CDR3 runs from the conserved cysteine through the conserved F or W. The D gene is left open where the match is weak. Rows give clone size only sometimes, using once, few, many, or a class for an expanded clone.

TGTGCCATCAGTTACCGACTAGCTTACGAGCAGTACTTC | CAISYRLAYEQYF | TRBJ2-7 | 13 | TRBD2 | TRBV10-3 | NA
TGTGCCAGCAGCTTAGGGACTAGCGGGGGCCAAGAGACCCAGTACTTC | CASSLGTSGGQETQYF | TRBJ2-5 | 16 | TRBD2 | TRBV7-2 | once
TGTGCCAGCAGCCCTGGGGGGCCGGGACAGTCCTACATGAACACTGAAGCTTTCTTT | CASSPGGPGQSYMNTEAFF | TRBJ1-1 | 19 | TRBD1 | TRBV11-1 | NA
TGTGCCAGCAGCCAGTGGGGTGTGGAGACCCAGTACTTC | CASSQWGVETQYF | TRBJ2-5 | 13 | NA | TRBV14 | many
TGTGCCAGCAGTACCGAGCTTGAAGCTTTCTTT | CASSTELEAFF | TRBJ1-1 | 11 | NA | TRBV6-1 | few
TGTGCCAGCAGCCCTAGACAGGGTGGCTACGCTGAAGCTTTCTTT | CASSPRQGGYAEAFF | TRBJ1-1 | 15 | TRBD1 | TRBV7-8 | many
TGCGCCAGCAGCTTGGACGGGCATGATACAGATACGCAGTATTTT | CASSLDGHDTDTQYF | TRBJ2-3 | 15 | NA | TRBV5-1 | few
TGTGCCAGCAGTTACGTGCCAGCAGACTATGGCTACACCTTC | CASSYVPADYGYTF | TRBJ1-2 | 14 | NA | TRBV6-5 | many
TGTGCCAGCAGCCTCGGGCAGGCCCACAATGAGCAGTTCTTC | CASSLGQAHNEQFF | TRBJ2-1 | 14 | NA | TRBV7-2 | NA
TGTGCCTGGAGTGTACAAGGGATTAGCAATCAGCCCCAGCATTTT | CAWSVQGISNQPQHF | TRBJ1-5 | 15 | NA | TRBV2 | NA
TGTGCCATCAGTGACGCGAATCAGCCCACAGATACGCAGTATTTT | CAISDANQPTDTQYF | TRBJ2-3 | 15 | NA | TRBV10-3 | NA
TGCAGTGCTGAGAGACAGGGCCAATTGGGCTACACCTTC | CSAERQGQLGYTF | TRBJ1-2 | 13 | TRBD1 | TRBV20-1 | many
TGTGCCACCAGGCCGGGGCACCCCCGCGGAAATCAGCCCCAGCATTTT | CATRPGHPRGNQPQHF | TRBJ1-5 | 16 | NA | TRBV15 | few
TGTGCCAGCAGGACACAGAACACCGGGGAGCTGTTTTTT | CASRTQNTGELFF | TRBJ2-2 | 13 | NA | TRBV12-3/TRBV12-4 | NA
TGTGCCAGCACACAGGGTTTTATGCAGCCCCAGCATTTT | CASTQGFMQPQHF | TRBJ1-5 | 13 | NA | TRBV2 | many
TGCGCCAGCAGCTCTATGGGACAGGGTTATGGCTACACCTTC | CASSSMGQGYGYTF | TRBJ1-2 | 14 | TRBD1 | TRBV5-1 | NA
TGCAGTGCTAGTTGGCGGGGGGAACTGTACAATGAGCAGTTCTTC | CSASWRGELYNEQFF | TRBJ2-1 | 15 | TRBD2 | TRBV20-1 | NA
TGTGCCAGTAGGGGAGTACTCCGGAGGAGCAATCAGCCCCAGCATTTT | CASRGVLRRSNQPQHF | TRBJ1-5 | 16 | NA | TRBV19 | many
TGCGCCGGCAGCTTGGGACTAGCTGCGACCTACGAGCAGTACTTC | CAGSLGLAATYEQYF | TRBJ2-7 | 15 | TRBD2 | TRBV5-1 | NA
TGCGCCAGCAGCCAAGATGGGTCGGCAGGGCGATCCTACGAGCAGTACTTC | CASSQDGSAGRSYEQYF | TRBJ2-7 | 17 | NA | TRBV4-1 | many
TGTGCCACCAGCAGTTCTCCGGGTCTAGCCGGTTCATTTGTCAATGAGCAGTTCTTC | CATSSSPGLAGSFVNEQFF | TRBJ2-1 | 19 | NA | TRBV15 | NA
TGTGCCAGCTCATACGATCGGACTAGCGGGGGGGCCAGAGAGACCCAGTACTTC | CASSYDRTSGGARETQYF | TRBJ2-5 | 18 | TRBD2 | TRBV18 | NA
TGTGCCAGCAGCGGGAAGGGACTAGCGGGTAAAGAGCAGTACTTC | CASSGKGLAGKEQYF | TRBJ2-7 | 15 | TRBD2 | TRBV5-4 | NA
TGTGCCAGTAGTATAATACAGGGGGCCTACGAGCAGTACTTC | CASSIIQGAYEQYF | TRBJ2-7 | 14 | TRBD1 | TRBV19 | NA
TGCGCCAGCAGCTTGGAGACAGGGGTCTCTGATGGAAACACCATATATTTT | CASSLETGVSDGNTIYF | TRBJ1-3 | 17 | TRBD1 | TRBV5-1 | few
TGCGCCAGCAGCTCGACCTTCCGGGGCCGTAGAGGCTACACCTTC | CASSSTFRGRRGYTF | TRBJ1-2 | 15 | NA | TRBV5-1 | NA
TGTGCCAGCAGCTTAGCCGGGACAGCAATCCCCCGGCCCCAGCATTTT | CASSLAGTAIPRPQHF | TRBJ1-5 | 16 | TRBD1 | TRBV7-2 | NA
TGTGCCAGCAGCCAAGACAGCATGAACACTGAAGCTTTCTTT | CASSQDSMNTEAFF | TRBJ1-1 | 14 | NA | TRBV7-9 | NA
TGTGCCAGCAGCGATGCGCTCTTCTCCGAGCAGTACTTC | CASSDALFSEQYF | TRBJ2-7 | 13 | NA | TRBV7-9 | many
TGCGCCAGCAGCTTGGAGGCACCCACAGATACGCAGTATTTT | CASSLEAPTDTQYF | TRBJ2-3 | 14 | NA | TRBV5-1 | NA
TGCAGTGCTAGGCCCCCGTCCCGGGATGAGCAGTTCTTC | CSARPPSRDEQFF | TRBJ2-1 | 13 | NA | TRBV20-1 | many
TGTGCCAGCAGCCCCAACAGGGGCACTGAAGCTTTCTTT | CASSPNRGTEAFF | TRBJ1-1 | 13 | TRBD1 | TRBV14 | few
TGTGCCAGTACGGAAGGCAGGGAGCTGTTTTTT | CASTEGRELFF | TRBJ2-2 | 11 | NA | TRBV19 | NA
TGTGCCAGCAGCCCTGGACAGGGCTGGGGCGGAAACACCATATATTTT | CASSPGQGWGGNTIYF | TRBJ1-3 | 16 | TRBD1 | TRBV28 | NA
TGCAGCTTTAGCACAGATACGCAGTATTTT | CSFSTDTQYF | TRBJ2-3 | 10 | NA | TRBV20-1 | few
TGTGCCAGCAGCTTGAATACCATCGTGGATACGCAGTATTTT | CASSLNTIVDTQYF | TRBJ2-3 | 14 | NA | TRBV7-3 | many
TGTGCCAGCAGCCATGAGGCAGGGGGCGACTATGGCTACACCTTC | CASSHEAGGDYGYTF | TRBJ1-2 | 15 | TRBD1 | TRBV6-1 | NA
TGTGCCAGCAGTCCAATGGCACAGGGCGGTTTCGAGCAGTACTTC | CASSPMAQGGFEQYF | TRBJ2-7 | 15 | NA | TRBV7-2 | few
TGTGCCAGCAGTTCTCACAGGGAAAACGAGCAGTACTTC | CASSSHRENEQYF | TRBJ2-7 | 13 | NA | TRBV28 | once
TGTGCCAGCAGTGACGCACAGGTAGGCGACGAGCAGTACTTC | CASSDAQVGDEQYF | TRBJ2-7 | 14 | NA | TRBV25-1 | once
TGCGCCAGCAGCTTTGAGACAATTTCCTACGAGCAGTACTTC | CASSFETISYEQYF | TRBJ2-7 | 14 | NA | TRBV5-1 | few
TGTGCTAGTGGTTTTAGTAGTTTGGGAGGGTCCGCCGGGGAGCTGTTTTTT | CASGFSSLGGSAGELFF | TRBJ2-2 | 17 | TRBD2 | TRBV12-5 | few
TGTGCCAGCCACCGGGACAGCAGCTCCTACGAGCAGTACTTC | CASHRDSSSYEQYF | TRBJ2-7 | 14 | TRBD1 | TRBV2 | NA
TGTGCCAGCAGTGAAACGCTGGGGGGCACTGAAGCTTTCTTT | CASSETLGGTEAFF | TRBJ1-1 | 14 | NA | TRBV2 | NA
TGTGCCACCAGCAGAGGGTCACAGGGGGCGAACACTGAAGCTTTCTTT | CATSRGSQGANTEAFF | TRBJ1-1 | 16 | TRBD1 | TRBV15 | NA
TGTGCCAGCCTTGGTTCTTCAGGATGGGGCGAATCACCCCTCCACTTT | CASLGSSGWGESPLHF | TRBJ1-6 | 16 | NA | TRBV10-3 | few
TGTGCCAGCAGCGACACCATGGGGACGGCTAATGAAAAACTGTTTTTT | CASSDTMGTANEKLFF | TRBJ1-4 | 16 | NA | TRBV11-1 | NA
TGTGCCAGCTCACCTACCGGGTGGGACAATCAGCCCCAGCATTTT | CASSPTGWDNQPQHF | TRBJ1-5 | 15 | NA | TRBV18 | few
TGTGCCACCAGCGGCCCCCGCACGGGAGAGACCCAGTACTTC | CATSGPRTGETQYF | TRBJ2-5 | 14 | NA | TRBV15 | many
TGTGCCAGCTCACCATCGGGTCAGACGACCTATGGCTACACCTTC | CASSPSGQTTYGYTF | TRBJ1-2 | 15 | NA | TRBV18 | NA
TGTGCCAGCAGCGTAGGGACGACAAACACTGAAGCTTTCTTT | CASSVGTTNTEAFF | TRBJ1-1 | 14 | NA | TRBV9 | many